Listed below are T cell receptor beta chains from one sample, sequenced in a study of T cell repertoires in cytomegalovirus infection. TCRdb processed the reads anew with MiXCR; each CDR3 protein has one entry. Of around 130,000 distinct CDR3 sequences listed, about 10% are singletons. The sequencing sample was made of PBMCs. All receptors come from a human donor in good health (CMV status not recorded). Some clones in this sample may be carry-over from other donors' samples. The conserved cysteine and the conserved F or W are not part of the CDR3 here.

TRBV28	TRBJ2-3	ASSSGLAGGSDTQY
TRBV6-1	TRBJ2-3	ASTQTFTSGSTDTQY
TRBV2	TRBJ2-5	ASSWDRPQETQY
TRBV20-1	TRBJ1-4	SATNRAAFNEKLF
TRBV24-1	TRBJ1-1	ATTTVRRVNTEAF
TRBV7-2	TRBJ1-3	ASSRDSGNTIY
TRBV27	TRBJ2-3	ASSLVAGTDTQY
TRBV28	TRBJ2-5	ASSTLAGEETQY
TRBV20-1	TRBJ2-6	SASTPSGANVLT
TRBV19	TRBJ1-2	ASSILAGGSYT
TRBV12-3/TRBV12-4	TRBJ2-1	ASSAGGYNEQF
TRBV7-6	TRBJ1-4	ASSRGRNEKLF
TRBV5-1	TRBJ1-1	ASSPLGQLNTEAF
TRBV20-1	TRBJ1-2	SARLRDSYGYT
TRBV12-3/TRBV12-4	TRBJ1-4	ASSLTRGTNEKLF
TRBV6-2/TRBV6-3	TRBJ2-3	ASMDAGIDTQY
TRBV27	TRBJ1-5	ASSLGRPVGNQPQH
TRBV12-3/TRBV12-4	TRBJ1-2	ASSLSGGYGYT
TRBV6-4	TRBJ2-7	ASTTKRQGSDEQY
TRBV28	TRBJ1-6	ASSLWGQRDSPLH
TRBV5-1	TRBJ2-5	ASSLSGTEETQY
TRBV7-2	TRBJ2-3	ASSLVSGATDTQY
TRBV5-4	TRBJ1-2	ASSLVGQKLYGYT
TRBV7-9	TRBJ2-2	ASSSGLQTGELF
TRBV11-1	TRBJ2-1	ASSPTELGHNEQF
TRBV6-2/TRBV6-3	TRBJ2-7	ASSYKISYEQY
TRBV7-9	TRBJ2-2	ASSPENTGELF
TRBV12-3/TRBV12-4	TRBJ1-1	ASTLLGNTEAF
TRBV20-1	TRBJ1-1	SAPDRGGTEAF
TRBV20-1	TRBJ1-2	SARTTGTGGIYT
TRBV7-9	TRBJ2-5	ASSLVGDWAGEETQY
TRBV29-1	TRBJ1-1	SVLGGVGKNTEAF
TRBV28	TRBJ1-1	ASEISGSNTEAF
TRBV2	TRBJ2-7	ASSEYRGRSYEQY
TRBV29-1	TRBJ2-3	STPGQGTDTQY
TRBV20-1	TRBJ2-7	SARPRGGQGGSYEQY
TRBV28	TRBJ2-3	ASSLPETGGADTQY
TRBV7-8	TRBJ2-7	ASSLEGNIIYEQY
TRBV5-6	TRBJ1-1	ASSLVSRGVNTEAF
TRBV5-5	TRBJ1-5	ASSLVQGAQWAQH